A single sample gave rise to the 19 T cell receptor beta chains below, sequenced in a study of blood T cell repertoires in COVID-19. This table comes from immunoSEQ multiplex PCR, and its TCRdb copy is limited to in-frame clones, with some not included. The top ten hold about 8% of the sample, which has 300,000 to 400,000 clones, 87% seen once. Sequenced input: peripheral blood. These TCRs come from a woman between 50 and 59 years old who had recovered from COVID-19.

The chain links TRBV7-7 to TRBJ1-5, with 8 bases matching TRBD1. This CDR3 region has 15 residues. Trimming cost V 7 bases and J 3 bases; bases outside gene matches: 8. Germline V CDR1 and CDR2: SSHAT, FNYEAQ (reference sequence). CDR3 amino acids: CASNRDRIFNQPQHF. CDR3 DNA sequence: TGTGCCAGCAATCGGGACAGGATCTTCAATCAGCCCCAGCATTTT.

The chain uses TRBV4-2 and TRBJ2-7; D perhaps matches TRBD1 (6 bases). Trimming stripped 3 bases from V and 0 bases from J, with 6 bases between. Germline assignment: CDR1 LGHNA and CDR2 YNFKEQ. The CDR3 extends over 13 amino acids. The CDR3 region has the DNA TGTGCCAGCAGCCAGGACAGCTCCTACGAGCAGTACTTC. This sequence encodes CASSQDSSYEQYF.

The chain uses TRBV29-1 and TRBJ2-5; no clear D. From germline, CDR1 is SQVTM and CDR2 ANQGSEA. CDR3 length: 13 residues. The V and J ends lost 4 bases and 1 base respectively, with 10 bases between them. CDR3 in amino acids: CSVGASVQETQYF. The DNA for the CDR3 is TGCAGCGTTGGGGCTTCTGTCCAAGAGACCCAGTACTTC.

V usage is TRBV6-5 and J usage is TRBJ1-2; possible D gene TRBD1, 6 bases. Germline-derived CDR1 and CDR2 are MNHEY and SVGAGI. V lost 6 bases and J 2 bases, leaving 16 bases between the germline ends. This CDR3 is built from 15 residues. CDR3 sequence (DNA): TGTGCCAGCAGCCGATGGACAGACCGGAACTATGGCTACACCTTC. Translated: CASSRWTDRNYGYTF.

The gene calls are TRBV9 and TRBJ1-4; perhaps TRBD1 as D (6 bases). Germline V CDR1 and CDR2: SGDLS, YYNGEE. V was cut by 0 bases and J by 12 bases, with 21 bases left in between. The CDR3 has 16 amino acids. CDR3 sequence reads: CASSVASGAAGEELFF. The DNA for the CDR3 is TGTGCCAGCAGCGTAGCATCAGGGGCCGCCGGTGAGGAACTGTTTTTT.

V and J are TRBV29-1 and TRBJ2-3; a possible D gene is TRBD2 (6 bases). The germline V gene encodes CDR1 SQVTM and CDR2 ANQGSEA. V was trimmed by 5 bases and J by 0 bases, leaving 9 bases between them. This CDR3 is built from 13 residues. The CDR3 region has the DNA TGCAGCGTTCCGGGACTTAGCACAGATACGCAGTATTTT. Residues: CSVPGLSTDTQYF.

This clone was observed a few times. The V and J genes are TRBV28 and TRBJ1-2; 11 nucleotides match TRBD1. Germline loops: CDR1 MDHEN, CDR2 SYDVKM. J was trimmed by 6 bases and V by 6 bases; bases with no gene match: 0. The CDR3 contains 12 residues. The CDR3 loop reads CASRGQGDGYTF. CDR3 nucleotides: TGTGCCAGCAGGGGACAGGGGGATGGCTACACCTTC.

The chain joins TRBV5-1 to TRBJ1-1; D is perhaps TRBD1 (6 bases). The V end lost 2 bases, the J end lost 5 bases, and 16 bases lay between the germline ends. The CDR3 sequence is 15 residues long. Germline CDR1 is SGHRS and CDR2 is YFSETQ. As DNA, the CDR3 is TGCGCCAGCAGCTTTGGGGAGGGGGGAGCAACTGAAGCTTTCTTT. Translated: CASSFGEGGATEAFF.

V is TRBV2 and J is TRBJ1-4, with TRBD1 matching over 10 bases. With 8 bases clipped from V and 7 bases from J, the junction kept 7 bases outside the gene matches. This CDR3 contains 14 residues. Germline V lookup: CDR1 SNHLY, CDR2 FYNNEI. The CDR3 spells CASGPTGGIEKLFF. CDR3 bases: TGTGCCAGCGGACCGACAGGGGGCATTGAAAAACTGTTTTTT.

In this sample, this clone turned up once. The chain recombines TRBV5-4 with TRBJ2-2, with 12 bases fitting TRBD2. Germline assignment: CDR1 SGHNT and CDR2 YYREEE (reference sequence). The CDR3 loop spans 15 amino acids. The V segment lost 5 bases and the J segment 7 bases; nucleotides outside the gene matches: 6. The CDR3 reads CASSLAGGPGGELFF. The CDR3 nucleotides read TGTGCCAGCAGTCTAGCGGGAGGGCCAGGCGGGGAGCTGTTTTTT.

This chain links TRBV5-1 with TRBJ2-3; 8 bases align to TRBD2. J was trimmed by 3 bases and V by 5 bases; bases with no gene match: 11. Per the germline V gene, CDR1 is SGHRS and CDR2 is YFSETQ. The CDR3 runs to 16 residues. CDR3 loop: CASRTSLIAGTDTQYF. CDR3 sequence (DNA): TGCGCCAGCAGAACGTCGCTCATAGCGGGAACAGATACGCAGTATTTT.

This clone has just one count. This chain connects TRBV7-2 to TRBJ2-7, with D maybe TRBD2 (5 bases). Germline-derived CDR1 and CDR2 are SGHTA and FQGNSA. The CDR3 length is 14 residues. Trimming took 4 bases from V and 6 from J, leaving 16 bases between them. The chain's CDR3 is CASSSQPVGVEQYF. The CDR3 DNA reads TGTGCCAGCAGCTCCCAACCAGTGGGAGTCGAGCAGTACTTC.

Here the CDR3 reads CASSLRPGVQETQYF. The CDR3 DNA reads as TGTGCCAGCAGCTTACGGCCGGGGGTCCAAGAGACCCAGTACTTC. The chain employs TRBV7-3 and TRBJ2-5, with TRBD2 as a possible D gene (6 bases). CDR3 length equals 15 residues. V shed 2 bases and J shed 1 base, with 11 bases lying between them. Germline CDR1 is SGHTA and CDR2 is FQGTGA. Drawing the rest from reference TRBV7-3 and TRBJ2-5, the complete variable domain is GAGVSQTPSNKVTEKGKYVELRCDPISGHTALYWYRQSLGQGPEFLIYFQGTGAADDSGLPNDRFFAVRPEGSVSTLKIQRTERGDSAVYLCASSLRPGVQETQYFGPGTRLLVL.

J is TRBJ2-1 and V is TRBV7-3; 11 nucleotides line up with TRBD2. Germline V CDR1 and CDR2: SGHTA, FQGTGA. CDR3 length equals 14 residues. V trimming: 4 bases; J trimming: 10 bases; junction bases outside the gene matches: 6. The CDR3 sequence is CASSSLAGGPEQFF. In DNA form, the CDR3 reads TGTGCCAGCAGCTCCTTAGCGGGAGGGCCAGAGCAGTTCTTC. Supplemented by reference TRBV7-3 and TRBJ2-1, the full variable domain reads GAGVSQTPSNKVTEKGKYVELRCDPISGHTALYWYRQSLGQGPEFLIYFQGTGAADDSGLPNDRFFAVRPEGSVSTLKIQRTERGDSAVYLCASSSLAGGPEQFFGPGTRLTVL.

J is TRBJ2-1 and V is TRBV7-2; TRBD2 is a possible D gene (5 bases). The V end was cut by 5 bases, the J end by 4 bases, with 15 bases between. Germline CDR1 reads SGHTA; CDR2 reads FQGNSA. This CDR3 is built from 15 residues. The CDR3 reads CASSNDGNLYNEQFF. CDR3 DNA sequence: TGTGCCAGCAGCAACGACGGGAATCTATACAATGAGCAGTTCTTC.

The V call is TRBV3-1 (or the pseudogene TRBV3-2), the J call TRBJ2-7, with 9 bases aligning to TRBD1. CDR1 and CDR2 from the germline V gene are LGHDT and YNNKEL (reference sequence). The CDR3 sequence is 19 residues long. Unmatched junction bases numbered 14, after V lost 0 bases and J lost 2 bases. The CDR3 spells CASSQEGGLATGGPYEQYF. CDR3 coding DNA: TGTGCCAGCAGCCAAGAAGGGGGGTTAGCGACAGGGGGGCCCTACGAGCAGTACTTC.

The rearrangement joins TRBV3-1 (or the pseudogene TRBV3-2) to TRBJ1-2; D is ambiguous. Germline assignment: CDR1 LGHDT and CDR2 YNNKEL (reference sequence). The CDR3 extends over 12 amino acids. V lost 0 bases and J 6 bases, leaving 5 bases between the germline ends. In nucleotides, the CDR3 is TGTGCCAGCAGCCAAGATTGGCATGGCTACACCTTC. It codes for CASSQDWHGYTF.

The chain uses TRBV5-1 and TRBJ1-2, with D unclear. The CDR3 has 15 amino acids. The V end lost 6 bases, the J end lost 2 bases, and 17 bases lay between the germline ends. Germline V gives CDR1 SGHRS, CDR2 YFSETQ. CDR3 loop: CASTLGAGENYGYTF. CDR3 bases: TGCGCCAGCACCCTGGGAGCAGGAGAAAACTATGGCTACACCTTC.

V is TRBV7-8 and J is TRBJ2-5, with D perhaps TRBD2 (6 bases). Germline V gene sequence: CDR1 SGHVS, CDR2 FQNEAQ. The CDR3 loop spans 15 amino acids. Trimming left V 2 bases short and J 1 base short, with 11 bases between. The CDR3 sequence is CASSLRPGGQETQYF. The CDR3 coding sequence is TGTGCCAGCAGCTTAAGACCCGGGGGCCAAGAGACCCAGTACTTC.